The source of this TCR beta chain is a study of CD8+CD57+ T cells in acquired aplastic anemia. Profiles of TCR beta VDJ and CDR3 were generated from a genomic DNA template. One entry per CDR3 protein results from TCRdb running MiXCR on the reads. This table holds roughly 64,000 distinct CDR3 sequences, roughly 58% found once. The CDR3 sequence is 15 residues long. V lost 3 bases to trimming and J lost 1 base; unmatched junction nucleotides: 4. In germline, CDR1 is LNHDA, CDR2 SQIVND (reference sequence). The TCR originated in a human donor in good health, serving as a control. The J gene is TRBJ1-1, the V gene TRBV19, with 8 bases lining up with TRBD1. The sequenced sample was sorted CD4+, CD8+, or CD8+CD57+ T cells (not recorded which) from PBMCs. CDR3 in DNA: TGTGCCAGTAGTATTTCCACAGGGGGGAACACTGAAGCTTTCTTT. Its protein product is CASSISTGGNTEAFF.